This is a list of T cell receptor beta chains from one sample in a study of blood T cell repertoires in COVID-19. Clones were read by immunoSEQ multiplex PCR, and TCRdb kept only the in-frame ones, dropping some. The sample includes about 200,000 clones, 85% to 90% seen only once; the top ten take 2.2%. Sample: peripheral blood. These receptors all come from a woman between 50 and 59 years old with acute or convalescent COVID-19. CDR3s include the opening cysteine and the closing phenylalanine or tryptophan. The D gene is left open where the match is weak. Clone size is shown for a subset of rows, as once, few, many or a class of expanded clone.

V gene	D gene	clone size	J gene	CDR3 protein	CDR3 DNA
TRBV6-5	NA	NA	TRBJ1-2	CASSIGTSLQGYTF	TGTGCCAGCAGCATAGGGACATCCCTTCAGGGCTACACCTTC
TRBV6-5	NA	once	TRBJ1-4	CASSYISGGRGEKLFF	TGTGCCAGCAGTTATATCTCGGGGGGCCGGGGTGAAAAACTGTTTTTT
TRBV18	NA	NA	TRBJ1-6	CASSPQYTSYNSPLHF	TGTGCCAGCTCACCACAGTACACCTCCTATAATTCACCCCTCCACTTT
TRBV7-9	TRBD2	NA	TRBJ2-1	CASSLPGGSGAWGDEQFF	TGTGCCAGCAGCTTACCCGGGGGTAGCGGGGCCTGGGGCGATGAGCAGTTCTTC
TRBV7-7	TRBD1	NA	TRBJ2-7	CASSPPEQGSYTYEQYF	TGTGCCAGCAGCCCGCCGGAACAGGGGAGTTATACCTACGAGCAGTACTTC
TRBV19	TRBD1	NA	TRBJ1-1	CASSRLFSGQGGQTGGLNEAFF	TGTGCCAGTAGTAGGCTGTTCTCGGGACAGGGCGGCCAGACTGGGGGGTTAAACGAAGCTTTCTTT
TRBV9	NA	NA	TRBJ2-3	CASSVATRSDTQYF	TGTGCCAGCAGCGTAGCTACGAGGTCAGATACGCAGTATTTT
TRBV7-2	NA	NA	TRBJ1-5	CASSLGGTGRDQPQHF	TGTGCCAGCAGCTTAGGAGGGACTGGGCGTGATCAGCCCCAGCATTTT
TRBV5-1	NA	NA	TRBJ2-3	CASSLGRAGTDTQYF	TGCGCCAGCAGCTTGGGGAGGGCCGGCACAGATACGCAGTATTTT
TRBV7-6	TRBD1	NA	TRBJ2-3	CASSVRDRGLVGTDTQYF	TGTGCCAGCAGCGTCCGGGACAGGGGGCTTGTAGGCACAGATACGCAGTATTTT
TRBV30	NA	few	TRBJ2-5	CAWTCARQETQYF	TGTGCCTGGACTTGTGCGCGGCAAGAGACCCAGTACTTC
TRBV27	NA	NA	TRBJ2-2	CASTPRMARIHTGELFF	TGTGCCAGCACTCCCAGAATGGCCCGAATCCACACCGGGGAGCTGTTTTTT
TRBV11-3	NA	NA	TRBJ2-7	CASSLGGDGSYEQYF	TGTGCCAGCAGCTTAGGGGGAGATGGCTCCTACGAGCAGTACTTC
TRBV3-1/TRBV3-2	NA	NA	TRBJ1-6	CASSLSRTRSNSPLHF	TGTGCCAGCAGCCTCTCCCGGACTCGCAGCAATTCACCCCTCCACTTT
TRBV10-3	TRBD1	NA	TRBJ1-5	CAISEVRGQGANSNQPQHF	TGTGCCATCAGTGAAGTTAGGGGACAGGGGGCTAATAGCAATCAGCCCCAGCATTTT
TRBV10-1	NA	NA	TRBJ2-3	CASSGQPGDTQYF	TGCGCCAGCAGTGGTCAACCCGGGGATACGCAGTATTTT
TRBV3-1/TRBV3-2	TRBD2	NA	TRBJ2-2	CASSRREVGELFF	TGTGCCAGCAGCCGACGGGAGGTCGGGGAGCTGTTTTTT
TRBV9	TRBD2	NA	TRBJ2-5	CASSLSGIGVGETQYF	TGTGCCAGCAGCCTTAGCGGGATTGGGGTGGGGGAGACCCAGTACTTC
TRBV5-6	NA	NA	TRBJ1-1	CASSLRPTGEAFF	TGTGCCAGCAGCTTGCGCCCCACGGGTGAAGCTTTCTTT
TRBV2	NA	NA	TRBJ1-5	CASSDLSSNQPQHF	TGTGCCAGCAGTGATTTATCTAGCAATCAGCCCCAGCATTTT
TRBV7-9	TRBD1	NA	TRBJ2-2	CASSSLPQGAGTGELFF	TGTGCCAGCAGCAGCTTACCGCAGGGGGCGGGCACCGGGGAGCTGTTTTTT
TRBV18	NA	NA	TRBJ2-7	CASSGSSGTSREQYF	TGTGCCAGCTCAGGCTCCAGCGGGACATCTCGGGAGCAGTACTTC
TRBV7-2	NA	NA	TRBJ1-2	CASSNFKGYGYTF	TGTGCCAGCAGCAACTTTAAGGGGTATGGCTACACCTTC
TRBV2	NA	NA	TRBJ1-1	CASSVSYYTEAFF	TGTGCCAGCAGTGTTTCCTACTACACTGAAGCTTTCTTT
TRBV27	TRBD2	NA	TRBJ2-3	CASSLSPTGLVIADTQYF	TGTGCCAGCAGTTTATCACCGACGGGACTAGTTATCGCAGATACGCAGTATTTT
TRBV6-5	TRBD2	NA	TRBJ2-1	CASSQTSGGLHEQFF	TGTGCCAGCAGCCAAACTAGCGGGGGGCTCCATGAGCAGTTCTTC
TRBV30	TRBD1	NA	TRBJ2-7	CAWGQGSSYEQYF	TGTGCCTGGGGACAGGGGAGCTCCTACGAGCAGTACTTC
TRBV9	NA	NA	TRBJ2-3	CASSYWGGPTDTQYF	TGTGCCAGCAGCTACTGGGGGGGGCCCACAGATACGCAGTATTTT
TRBV5-1	NA	NA	TRBJ1-1	CASSPGRFITTEAFF	TGCGCCAGCAGCCCAGGGAGGTTTATTACGACTGAAGCTTTCTTT
TRBV3-1/TRBV3-2	TRBD1	NA	TRBJ2-6	CASSPRQGVSGANVLTF	TGTGCCAGCAGCCCTCGGCAGGGGGTCTCTGGGGCCAACGTCCTGACTTTC
TRBV5-6	TRBD1	NA	TRBJ2-2	CASSRDRANTGELFF	TGTGCCAGCAGCAGGGACAGGGCGAACACCGGGGAGCTGTTTTTT
TRBV4-2	NA	NA	TRBJ1-4	CASSQGGQLPSIEKLFF	TGTGCCAGCAGCCAAGGCGGACAGTTACCCTCCATAGAAAAACTGTTTTTT
TRBV12-3/TRBV12-4	TRBD2	NA	TRBJ2-7	CASSWGGYYEQYF	TGTGCCAGCAGTTGGGGGGGGTACTACGAGCAGTACTTC
TRBV3-1/TRBV3-2	NA	NA	TRBJ1-2	CASSQGGDRSYTF	TGTGCCAGCAGCCAAGGGGGGGATAGGAGCTACACCTTC
TRBV19	NA	NA	TRBJ2-2	CASSLTGRTGELFF	TGTGCCAGTAGTCTTACAGGGAGAACCGGGGAGCTGTTTTTT
TRBV27	TRBD2	few	TRBJ2-7	CASSLDGGTYEQYF	TGTGCCAGCAGTTTGGACGGGGGGACCTACGAGCAGTACTTC
TRBV5-1	NA	NA	TRBJ1-6	CASSLEGDPYNSPLHF	TGCGCCAGCAGCTTGGAAGGGGATCCATATAATTCACCCCTCCACTTT
TRBV27	TRBD1	once	TRBJ1-2	CASSSSWTGYGYTF	TGTGCCAGCAGTTCCAGTTGGACAGGCTATGGCTACACCTTC
TRBV7-6	NA	NA	TRBJ2-7	CASSVADSYEQYF	TGTGCCAGCAGTGTAGCGGACTCCTACGAGCAGTACTTC
TRBV30	NA	few	TRBJ2-2	CAWVLGAGELFF	TGTGCCTGGGTGTTAGGGGCCGGGGAGCTGTTTTTT
TRBV11-2	TRBD1	NA	TRBJ1-4	CASSFQGGEKLFF	TGTGCCAGCAGCTTCCAGGGGGGCGAAAAACTGTTTTTT
TRBV5-1	TRBD2	NA	TRBJ2-3	CASSMGLAGGREDTQYF	TGCGCCAGCAGCATGGGACTAGCGGGAGGACGGGAAGATACGCAGTATTTT
TRBV9	NA	NA	TRBJ1-1	CASSVTGNTEAFF	TGTGCCAGCAGCGTGACAGGGAACACTGAAGCTTTCTTT
TRBV9	NA	NA	TRBJ2-5	CASSVDVGGPQETQYF	TGTGCCAGCAGCGTAGATGTGGGGGGACCTCAAGAGACCCAGTACTTC
TRBV19	NA	NA	TRBJ1-6	CASSIGQGGTPLHF	TGTGCCAGTAGTATAGGGCAGGGTGGTACACCCCTCCACTTT
TRBV30	NA	NA	TRBJ1-4	CAWSAGSGSEKLFF	TGTGCCTGGAGCGCGGGCAGCGGGAGTGAAAAACTGTTTTTT